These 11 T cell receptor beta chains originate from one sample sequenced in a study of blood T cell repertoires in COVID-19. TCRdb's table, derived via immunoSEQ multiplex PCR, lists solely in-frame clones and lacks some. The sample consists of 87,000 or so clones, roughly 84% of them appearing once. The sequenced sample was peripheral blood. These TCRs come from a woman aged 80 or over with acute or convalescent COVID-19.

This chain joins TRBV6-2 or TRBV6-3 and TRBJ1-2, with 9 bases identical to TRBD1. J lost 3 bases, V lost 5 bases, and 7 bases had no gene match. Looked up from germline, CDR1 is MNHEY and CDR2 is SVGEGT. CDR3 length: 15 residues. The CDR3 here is CASSPAGTGYYGYTF. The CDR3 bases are TGTGCCAGCAGTCCCGCCGGGACAGGGTACTATGGCTACACCTTC.

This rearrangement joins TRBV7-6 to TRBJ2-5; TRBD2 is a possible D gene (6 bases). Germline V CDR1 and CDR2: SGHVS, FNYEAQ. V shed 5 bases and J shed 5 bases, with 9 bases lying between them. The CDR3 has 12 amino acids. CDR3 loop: CASSPRGETQYF. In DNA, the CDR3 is TGTGCCAGCAGCCCTCGGGGGGAGACCCAGTACTTC.

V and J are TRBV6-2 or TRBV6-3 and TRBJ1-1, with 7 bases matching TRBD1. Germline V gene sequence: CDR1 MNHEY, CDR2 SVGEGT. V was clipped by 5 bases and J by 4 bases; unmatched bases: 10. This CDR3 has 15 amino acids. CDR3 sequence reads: CASSPSRGQGTEAFF. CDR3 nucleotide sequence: TGTGCCAGCAGTCCCTCAAGGGGGCAGGGCACTGAAGCTTTCTTT.

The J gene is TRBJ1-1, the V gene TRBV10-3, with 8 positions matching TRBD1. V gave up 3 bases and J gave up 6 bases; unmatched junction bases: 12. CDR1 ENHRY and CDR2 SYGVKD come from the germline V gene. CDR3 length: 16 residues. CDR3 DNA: TGTGCCATCAGTGAAGGTAGCGGCAGGGGGCCCCCTGAAGCTTTCTTT. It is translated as CAISEGSGRGPPEAFF.

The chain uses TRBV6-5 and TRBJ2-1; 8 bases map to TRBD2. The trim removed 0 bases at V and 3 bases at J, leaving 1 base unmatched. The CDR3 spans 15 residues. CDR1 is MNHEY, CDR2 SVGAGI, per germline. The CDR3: CASSYSAGGYNEQFF. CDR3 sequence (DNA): TGTGCCAGCAGTTACTCTGCGGGAGGCTACAATGAGCAGTTCTTC.

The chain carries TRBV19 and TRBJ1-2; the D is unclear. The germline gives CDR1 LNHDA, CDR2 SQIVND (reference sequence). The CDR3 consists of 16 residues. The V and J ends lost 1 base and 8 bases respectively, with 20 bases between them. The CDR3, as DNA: TGTGCCAGTAGTATAGGTCAGCTTGGAGTCATCAGCGGCTACACCTTC. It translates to CASSIGQLGVISGYTF.

This chain's CDR3 is CASSPGTGMNEQYF. For the CDR3, the DNA is TGTGCCAGCTCACCCGGGACAGGGATGAACGAGCAGTACTTC. The gene calls are TRBV18 and TRBJ2-7, with 9 bases lining up with TRBD1. This CDR3 is 14 amino acids long. Germline lookup yields CDR1 KGHSH and CDR2 LQKENI. V lost 3 bases, J lost 5 bases, and 5 bases stayed unmatched.

DNA for the CDR3: TGTGCCATCAGTGACCCGGGACACTCCTATAATTCACCCCTCCACTTT. This sequence encodes CAISDPGHSYNSPLHF. The chain links TRBV10-3 to TRBJ1-6; D may be TRBD1 (6 bases). The V and J ends lost 3 bases and 0 bases respectively, with 9 bases between them. In germline, CDR1 is ENHRY, CDR2 SYGVKD. The CDR3 has 16 amino acids.

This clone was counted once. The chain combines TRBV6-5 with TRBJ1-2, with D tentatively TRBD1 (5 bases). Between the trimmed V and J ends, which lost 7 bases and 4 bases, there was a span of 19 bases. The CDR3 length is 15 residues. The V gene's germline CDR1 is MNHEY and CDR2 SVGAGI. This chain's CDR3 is CASTRGRGGVYGYTF. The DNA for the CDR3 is TGTGCCAGCACCCGGGGGAGGGGAGGTGTCTATGGCTACACCTTC.

The CDR3 DNA sequence: TGTGCCAGCAGCCCTACAGGGGTGAGCTATGGCTACACCTTC. This sequence encodes CASSPTGVSYGYTF. V gene TRBV5-5 combines with J gene TRBJ1-2; 7 nucleotides agree with TRBD1. The CDR3 contains 14 residues. Germline lookup yields CDR1 SGHKS and CDR2 YYEKEE (reference sequence). V was pared by 4 bases and J by 4 bases, with 7 bases of the junction left unmatched.

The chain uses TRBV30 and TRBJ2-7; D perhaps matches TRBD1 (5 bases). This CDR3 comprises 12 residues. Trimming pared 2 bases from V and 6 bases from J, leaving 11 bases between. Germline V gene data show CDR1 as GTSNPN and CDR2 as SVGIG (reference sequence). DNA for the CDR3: TGTGCCTGGAGTAAAGGGGTCGGCGAGCAGTACTTC. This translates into CAWSKGVGEQYF.